This T cell receptor (beta chain) was sequenced during a study of T-cell memory formation after mild COVID-19. Study at large: TCR clusters were mostly confined to one donor each. Study-wide points: Day 37-peaking second-wave clones had unconfirmed SARS-CoV-2 specificity. Researchers report contracting CD4+ clones mostly in CM and EM, with CD8+ clones in EMRA.

Constant-segment primers served in 5'RACE that generated TCR alpha and TCR beta cDNA libraries bearing sample barcodes and UMIs. TCRdb itself ran the 5' RACE reads through MiXCR, one entry per CDR3 protein. The repertoire includes a few hundred thousand distinct CDR3 sequences, about a sixth of them detected once, and about 22% sits in the top ten. Comments on this clonotype: Its antigen is not identified.

Deletions cut 5 bases from V and 4 bases from J, with 15 bases between. The CDR3 covers 15 residues. Germline values: CDR1 SGHRS, CDR2 YFSETQ. This sequence joins TRBV5-1 and TRBJ1-4; D unresolved. The TCR originated in a man between 18 and 29 years old who had mild COVID-19 (a few samples of this study predate the infection). Cell type and time point are not known. The sequencing input was PBMCs or a T cell subset sorted from them (not recorded which). The CDR3 DNA reads as TGCGCCAGCAGGAGGAGATTGAGCGTTAATGAAAAACTGTTTTTT. It is translated as CASRRRLSVNEKLFF.